This entry lists 8 T cell receptor beta chains sequenced from one sample in a study of long-term antiretroviral therapy in people with HIV. A v3.0 immunoSEQ assay was performed at survey level. TCRdb keeps only in-frame clones here, not all; method: immunoSEQ multiplex PCR. The sample shows around 26,000 clones, about 88% of them seen only once. The sample in question was unsorted PBMCs, obtained about 2.6 years after starting antiretroviral therapy. These receptors were obtained from a man aged 40-49 years with HIV.

The chain joins TRBV4-3 to TRBJ2-1, with D possibly matching TRBD2 (5 bases). The CDR3 contains 14 residues. V was shortened by 0 bases and J by 6 bases, with 9 bases between the two germline ends. Per germline, CDR1 LGHNA and CDR2 YSLEER. The DNA for the CDR3 is TGCGCCAGCAGCCAAGATCGGGGTGGCAATGAGCAGTTCTTC. Translated, it gives CASSQDRGGNEQFF.

The J gene is TRBJ1-4, the V gene TRBV27; the D gene is possibly TRBD1 (6 bases). V lost 3 bases and J lost 7, with 15 bases in between. CDR1 is MNHEY, CDR2 SMNVEV, per germline (reference sequence). The CDR3 is 15 amino acids. The chain's CDR3 is CASSLSTGSSEKLFF. In DNA, the CDR3 is TGTGCCAGCAGTTTGTCAACAGGGAGCAGTGAAAAACTGTTTTTT. The complete variable domain, with remaining parts taken from reference TRBV27 and TRBJ1-4, reads EAQVTQNPRYLITVTGKKLTVTCSQNMNHEYMSWYRQDPGLGLRQIYYSMNVEVTDKGDVPEGYKVSRKEKRNFPLILESPSPNQTSLYFCASSLSTGSSEKLFFGSGTQLSVL.

The rearrangement joins TRBV4-2 to TRBJ1-3, with D unresolved. Deletions cut 1 base from V and 0 bases from J, with 7 bases between. CDR1 is LGHNA, CDR2 YNFKEQ, per germline. The CDR3 is 15 residues long. This chain's CDR3 is CASSQGQSSGNTIYF. The CDR3, as DNA: TGTGCCAGCAGCCAAGGGCAGAGCTCTGGAAACACCATATATTTT.

This chain links TRBV12-5 with TRBJ2-3, with D possibly TRBD2 on 5 matching bases. V lost 1 base and J 4 bases, leaving 12 bases between the germline ends. CDR3 length equals 15 residues. The germline V gene has CDR1 LGHNT and CDR2 FRNRAP. The CDR3 DNA follows: TGTGCTAGTGGTTTGGAGGCGGGCTACTCAGATACGCAGTATTTT. Amino acid sequence: CASGLEAGYSDTQYF. The whole variable domain, filled in from reference TRBV12-5 and TRBJ2-3, reads DARVTQTPRHKVTEMGQEVTMRCQPILGHNTVFWYRQTMMQGLELLAYFRNRAPLDDSGMPKDRFSAEMPDATLATLKIQPSEPRDSAVYFCASGLEAGYSDTQYFGPGTRLTVL.

The chain couples TRBV10-3 to TRBJ1-5, with D possibly TRBD1 on 5 matching bases. The V end was cut by 2 bases, the J end by 6 bases, with 17 bases between. CDR3 size: 16 residues. CDR1 and CDR2 from the germline V gene are ENHRY and SYGVKD. The CDR3: CAISEGRPRVGQPQHF. The CDR3 nucleotides read TGTGCCATCAGTGAGGGTCGACCCAGGGTTGGTCAGCCCCAGCATTTT.

The rearrangement uses TRBV19 and TRBJ2-7, with D perhaps matching TRBD1 (5 bases). Germline V gene data show CDR1 as LNHDA and CDR2 as SQIVND (reference sequence). This CDR3 comprises 14 residues. V was pared by 4 bases and J by 7 bases, with 17 bases between. CDR3 loop: CASSRLGAPGEQYF. CDR3 nucleotides: TGTGCCAGTAGTAGGTTGGGCGCCCCAGGGGAGCAGTACTTC. The full variable domain, in which reference TRBV19 and TRBJ2-7 provide the parts outside the CDR3, is DGGITQSPKYLFRKEGQNVTLSCEQNLNHDAMYWYRQDPGQGLRLIYYSQIVNDFQKGDIAEGYSVSREKKESFPLTVTSAQKNPTAFYLCASSRLGAPGEQYFGPGTRLTVT.

The CDR3 region is CASSPPGLKETQYF. For the CDR3, the DNA is TGTGCCAGCAGCCCACCGGGACTGAAAGAGACCCAGTACTTC. The rearrangement joins TRBV7-6 to TRBJ2-5, with a weak D call TRBD2 (6 bases). V lost 5 bases to trimming and J lost 3 bases, with 13 bases between them. Germline V gene lookup returns CDR1 SGHVS and CDR2 FNYEAQ. CDR3 length: 14 amino acids.

The chain employs TRBV6-5 and TRBJ1-1, with a weak D call TRBD1 (5 bases). Germline V lookup: CDR1 MNHEY, CDR2 SVGAGI. The CDR3 spans 13 residues. Trimming left V 7 bases short and J 6 bases short, with 15 bases between. CDR3 DNA sequence: TGTGCCAGCACCGGACCCGTGGGGGCTGAAGCTTTCTTT. This codes for CASTGPVGAEAFF.